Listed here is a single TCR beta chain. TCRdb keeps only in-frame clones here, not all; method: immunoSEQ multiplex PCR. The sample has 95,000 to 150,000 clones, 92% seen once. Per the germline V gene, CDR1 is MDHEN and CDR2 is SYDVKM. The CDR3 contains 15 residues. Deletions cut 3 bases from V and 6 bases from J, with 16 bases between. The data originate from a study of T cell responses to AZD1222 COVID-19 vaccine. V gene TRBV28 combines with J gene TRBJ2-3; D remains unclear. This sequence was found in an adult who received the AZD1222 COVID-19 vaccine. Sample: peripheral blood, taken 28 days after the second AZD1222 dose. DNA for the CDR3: TGTGCCAGCAGTTTTCTTGACTCCTTTTATGATACGCAGTATTTT. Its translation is CASSFLDSFYDTQYF. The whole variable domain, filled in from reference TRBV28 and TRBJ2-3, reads DVKVTQSSRYLVKRTGEKVFLECVQDMDHENMFWYRQDPGLGLRLIYFSYDVKMKEKGDIPEGYSVSREKKERFSLILESASTNQTSMYLCASSFLDSFYDTQYFGPGTRLTVL.